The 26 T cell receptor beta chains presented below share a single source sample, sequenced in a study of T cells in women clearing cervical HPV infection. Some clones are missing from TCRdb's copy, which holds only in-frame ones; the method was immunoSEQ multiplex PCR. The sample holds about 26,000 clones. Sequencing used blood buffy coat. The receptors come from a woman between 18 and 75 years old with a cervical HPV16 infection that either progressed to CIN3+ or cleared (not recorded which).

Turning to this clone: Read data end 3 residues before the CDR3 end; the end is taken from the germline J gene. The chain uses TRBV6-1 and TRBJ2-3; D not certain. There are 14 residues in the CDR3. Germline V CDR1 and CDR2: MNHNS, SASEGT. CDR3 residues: CASSEFQVNQPQYF. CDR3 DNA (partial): TGTGCCAGCAGTGAATTCCAGGTCAATCAGCCG.

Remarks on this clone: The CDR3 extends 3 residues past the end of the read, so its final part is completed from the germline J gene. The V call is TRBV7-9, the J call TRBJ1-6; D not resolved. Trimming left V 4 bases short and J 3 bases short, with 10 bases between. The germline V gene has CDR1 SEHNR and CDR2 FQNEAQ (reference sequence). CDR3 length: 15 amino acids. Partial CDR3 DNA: TGTGCCAGCAGCTCTACAGTATACTATAATTCACCC. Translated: CASSSTVYYNSP. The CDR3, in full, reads CASSSTVYYNSPLHF.

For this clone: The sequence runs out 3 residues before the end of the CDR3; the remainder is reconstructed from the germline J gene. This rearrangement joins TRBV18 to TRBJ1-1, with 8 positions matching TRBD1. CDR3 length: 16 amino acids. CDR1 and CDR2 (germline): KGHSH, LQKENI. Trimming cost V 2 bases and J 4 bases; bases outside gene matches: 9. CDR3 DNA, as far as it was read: TGTGCCAGCTCACCAAGGGACAGGCCAGTCAGCACTGAA. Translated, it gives CASSPRDRPVSTE. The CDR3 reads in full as CASSPRDRPVSTEAFF. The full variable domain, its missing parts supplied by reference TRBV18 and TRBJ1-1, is NAGVMQNPRHLVRRRGQEARLRCSPMKGHSHVYWYRQLPEEGLKFMVYLQKENIIDESGMPKERFSAEFPKEGPSILRIQQVVRGDSAAYFCASSPRDRPVSTEAFFGQGTRLTVV.

The sequenced part of the CDR3 DNA is TGTGCCAGCACCCCGGGACAGGGGAATCAGGGC. This sequence encodes CASTPGQGNQG. The CDR3 in its entirety is CASTPGQGNQGYTF. The gene calls are TRBV12-3 or TRBV12-4 and TRBJ1-2; 10 bases are shared with TRBD1. The CDR3 end lies 3 residues beyond the end of the read and is filled in from the germline J gene. The CDR3 has 14 residues.

The chain's CDR3 is CASSIGTGGWDDYTF. CDR3 bases read: TGTGCCAGTAGCATCGGGACAGGGGGCTGGGATGAC. The genes are TRBV19 and TRBJ1-2, with 12 bases matching TRBD1. The read is 3 residues too short to cover the CDR3 end, so that end is filled in from the germline J gene. This CDR3 comprises 15 residues. CDR1 LNHDA and CDR2 SQIVND come from the germline V gene (reference sequence).

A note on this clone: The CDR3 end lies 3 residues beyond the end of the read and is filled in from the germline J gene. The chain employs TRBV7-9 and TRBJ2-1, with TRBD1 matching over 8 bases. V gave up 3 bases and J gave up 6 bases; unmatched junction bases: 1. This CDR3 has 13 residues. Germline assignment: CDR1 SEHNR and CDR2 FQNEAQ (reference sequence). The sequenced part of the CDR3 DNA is TGTGCCAGCAGCTTCGGACAGGGCAATGAG. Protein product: CASSFGQGNE. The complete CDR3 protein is CASSFGQGNEQFF.

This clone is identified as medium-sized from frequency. The CDR3 loop is CASSEWTVEQFF. The DNA read from the CDR3 is TGTGCCAGCAGTGAATGGACAGTTGAG. The chain links TRBV2 to TRBJ2-1, with TRBD1 as a possible D gene (6 bases). The CDR3 end falls 3 residues outside the read, so it is completed with the germline J gene. In germline, CDR1 is SNHLY, CDR2 FYNNEI. This CDR3 is 12 amino acids long. Trimming stripped 2 bases from V and 9 bases from J, with 8 bases between. The complete variable domain, with remaining parts taken from reference TRBV2 and TRBJ2-1, reads EPEVTQTPSHQVTQMGQEVILRCVPISNHLYFYWYRQILGQKVEFLVSFYNNEISEKSEIFDDQFSVERPDGSNFTLKIRSTKLEDSAMYFCASSEWTVEQFFGPGTRLTVL.

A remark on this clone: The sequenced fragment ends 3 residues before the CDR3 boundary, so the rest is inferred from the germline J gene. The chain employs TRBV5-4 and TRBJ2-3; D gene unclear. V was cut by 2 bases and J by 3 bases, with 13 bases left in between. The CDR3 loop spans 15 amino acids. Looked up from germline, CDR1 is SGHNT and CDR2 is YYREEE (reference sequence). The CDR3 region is CASSFGSSTTDTQYF. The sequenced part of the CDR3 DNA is TGTGCCAGCAGCTTCGGCTCGTCGACTACAGATACG.

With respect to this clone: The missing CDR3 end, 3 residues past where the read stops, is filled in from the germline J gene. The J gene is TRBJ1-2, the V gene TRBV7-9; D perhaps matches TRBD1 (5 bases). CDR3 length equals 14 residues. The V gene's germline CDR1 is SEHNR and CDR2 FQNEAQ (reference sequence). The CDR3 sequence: CASSHSMGGDDYTF. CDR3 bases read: TGTGCCAGCAGCCATTCAATGGGGGGAGACGAC.

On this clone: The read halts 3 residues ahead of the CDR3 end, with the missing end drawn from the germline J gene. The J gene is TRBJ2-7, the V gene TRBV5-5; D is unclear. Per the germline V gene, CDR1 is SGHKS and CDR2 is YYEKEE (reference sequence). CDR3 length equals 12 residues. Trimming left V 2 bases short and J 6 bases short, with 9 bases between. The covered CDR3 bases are TGTGCCAGCAGCTTTCGGGTTTCCGAG. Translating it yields CASSFRVSE. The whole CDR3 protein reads CASSFRVSEQYF.

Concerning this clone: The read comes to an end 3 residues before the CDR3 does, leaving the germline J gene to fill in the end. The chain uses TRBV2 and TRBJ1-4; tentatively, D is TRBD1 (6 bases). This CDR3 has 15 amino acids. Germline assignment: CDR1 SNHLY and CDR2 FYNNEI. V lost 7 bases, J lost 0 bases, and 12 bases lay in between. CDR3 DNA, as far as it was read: TGTGCCAGCAAATTGGACAGTGCAACTAATGAAAAA. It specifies CASKLDSATNEK. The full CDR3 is CASKLDSATNEKLFF.

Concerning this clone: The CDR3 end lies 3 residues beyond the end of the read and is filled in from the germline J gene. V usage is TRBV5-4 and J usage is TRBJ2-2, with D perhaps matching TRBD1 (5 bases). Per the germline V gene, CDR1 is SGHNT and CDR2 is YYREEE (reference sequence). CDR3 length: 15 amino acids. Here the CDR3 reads CASTPSSSGANVLFF. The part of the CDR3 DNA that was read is TGTGCCAGCACCCCGAGTAGCTCTGGGGCCAACGTG.

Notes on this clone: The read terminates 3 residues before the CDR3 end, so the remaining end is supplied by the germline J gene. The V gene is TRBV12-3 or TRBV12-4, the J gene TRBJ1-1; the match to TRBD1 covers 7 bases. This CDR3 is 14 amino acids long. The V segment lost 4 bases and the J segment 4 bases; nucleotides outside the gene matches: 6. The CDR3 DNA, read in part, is TGTGCCAGCAGTTCTCAAGGGGGCGGCACTGAA. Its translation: CASSSQGGGTE. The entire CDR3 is CASSSQGGGTEAFF.

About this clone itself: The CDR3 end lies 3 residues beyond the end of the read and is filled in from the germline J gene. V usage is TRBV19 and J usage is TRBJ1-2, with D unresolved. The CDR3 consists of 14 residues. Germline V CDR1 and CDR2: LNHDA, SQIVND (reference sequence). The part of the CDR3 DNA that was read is TGTGCCAGTAGTATCGGAGGGCTCTCCTACGAC. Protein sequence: CASSIGGLSYD. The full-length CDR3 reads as CASSIGGLSYDYTF.

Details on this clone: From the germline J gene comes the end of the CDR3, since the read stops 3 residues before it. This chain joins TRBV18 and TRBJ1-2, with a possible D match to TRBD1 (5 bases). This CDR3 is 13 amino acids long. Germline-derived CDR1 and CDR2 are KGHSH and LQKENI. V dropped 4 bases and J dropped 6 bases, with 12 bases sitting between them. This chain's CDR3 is CASSRTKNDGYTF. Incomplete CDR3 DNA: TGTGCCAGCTCACGGACAAAGAACGATGGC.

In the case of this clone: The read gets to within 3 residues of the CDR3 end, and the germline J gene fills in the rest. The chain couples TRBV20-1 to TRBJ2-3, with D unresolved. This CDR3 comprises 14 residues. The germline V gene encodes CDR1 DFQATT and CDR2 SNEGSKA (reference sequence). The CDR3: CSASPGYSNQPQYF. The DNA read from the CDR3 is TGCAGTGCTAGCCCTGGTTATAGCAATCAGCCG.

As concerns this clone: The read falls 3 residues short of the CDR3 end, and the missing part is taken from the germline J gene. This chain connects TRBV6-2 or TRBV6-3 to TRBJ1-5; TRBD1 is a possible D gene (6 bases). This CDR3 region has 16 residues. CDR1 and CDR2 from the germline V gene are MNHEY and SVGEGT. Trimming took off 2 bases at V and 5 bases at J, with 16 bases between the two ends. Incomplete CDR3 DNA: TGTGCCAGCAGTTACCCCACAGGGCCCTTAGATCAGCCC. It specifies CASSYPTGPLDQP. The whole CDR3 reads CASSYPTGPLDQPQHF.

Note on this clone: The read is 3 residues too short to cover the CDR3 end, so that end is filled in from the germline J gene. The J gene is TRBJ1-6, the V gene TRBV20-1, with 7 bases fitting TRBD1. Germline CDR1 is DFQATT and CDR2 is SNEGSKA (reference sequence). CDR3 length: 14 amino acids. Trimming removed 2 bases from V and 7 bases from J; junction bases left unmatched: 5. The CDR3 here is CSARSGQTNSPLHF. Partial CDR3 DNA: TGCAGTGCTAGATCGGGACAGACCAATTCACCC.

This CDR3 reads CAWSLGAGGSPLFF. The sequenced CDR3 bases are TGTGCCTGGAGCCTCGGGGCAGGGGGTTCACCA. This sequence joins TRBV30 and TRBJ1-4; TRBD1 matches at 7 bases. From the germline J gene comes the end of the CDR3, since the read stops 3 residues before it. The CDR3 runs 14 residues. Germline CDR1 is GTSNPN and CDR2 is SVGIG (reference sequence).

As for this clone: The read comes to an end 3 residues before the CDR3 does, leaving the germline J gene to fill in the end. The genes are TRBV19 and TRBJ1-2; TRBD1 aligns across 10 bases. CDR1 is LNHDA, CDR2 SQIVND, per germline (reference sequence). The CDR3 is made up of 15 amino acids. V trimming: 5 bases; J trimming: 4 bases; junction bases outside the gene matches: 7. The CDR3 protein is CASSLGTGDFYGYTF. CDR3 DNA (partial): TGTGCCAGTAGTCTCGGGACAGGGGATTTCTATGGC.

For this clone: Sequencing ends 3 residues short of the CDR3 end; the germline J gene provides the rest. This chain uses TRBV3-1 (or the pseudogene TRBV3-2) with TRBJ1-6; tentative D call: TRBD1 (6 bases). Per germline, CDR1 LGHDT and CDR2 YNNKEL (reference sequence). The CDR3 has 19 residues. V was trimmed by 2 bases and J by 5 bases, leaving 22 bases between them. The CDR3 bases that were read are TGTGCCAGCAGCCAAAAAGGGCTGGACAGCTGGTTGAATAATTCACCC. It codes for CASSQKGLDSWLNNSP. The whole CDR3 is CASSQKGLDSWLNNSPLHF.

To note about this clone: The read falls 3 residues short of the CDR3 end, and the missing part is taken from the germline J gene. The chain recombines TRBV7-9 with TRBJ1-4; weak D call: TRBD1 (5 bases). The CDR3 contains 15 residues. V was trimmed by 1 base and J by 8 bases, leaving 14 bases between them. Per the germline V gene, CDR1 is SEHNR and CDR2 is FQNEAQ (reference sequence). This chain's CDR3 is CASSLGGGIGEKLFF. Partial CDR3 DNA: TGTGCCAGCAGCTTAGGGGGGGGGATCGGCGAAAAA.

The CDR3 DNA, read in part, is TGTGCCAGCAGCTTGAGGGTCCTCGGTGGCGAGACC. It yields the protein CASSLRVLGGET. The full-length CDR3 reads as CASSLRVLGGETQYF. V usage is TRBV5-6 and J usage is TRBJ2-5; no firm D call. The DNA ends 3 residues before the CDR3 does, and the rest of the CDR3 is filled in from the germline J gene. V was trimmed by 1 base and J by 5 bases, leaving 15 bases between them. This CDR3 has 15 residues. Per germline, CDR1 SGHDT and CDR2 YYEEEE.

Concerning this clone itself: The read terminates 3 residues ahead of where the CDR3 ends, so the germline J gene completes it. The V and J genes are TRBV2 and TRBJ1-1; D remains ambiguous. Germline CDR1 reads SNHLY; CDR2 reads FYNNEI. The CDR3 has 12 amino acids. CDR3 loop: CASSLDGAEAFF. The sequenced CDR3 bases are TGTGCCAGCAGTCTAGACGGAGCCGAA.

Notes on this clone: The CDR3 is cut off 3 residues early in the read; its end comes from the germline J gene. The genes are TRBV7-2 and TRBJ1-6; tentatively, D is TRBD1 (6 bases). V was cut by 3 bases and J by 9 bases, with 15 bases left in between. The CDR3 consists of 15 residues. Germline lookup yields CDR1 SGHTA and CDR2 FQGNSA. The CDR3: CASSLRTAGLSPLHF. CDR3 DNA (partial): TGTGCCAGCAGCTTGAGGACAGCCGGGCTTTCACCC.

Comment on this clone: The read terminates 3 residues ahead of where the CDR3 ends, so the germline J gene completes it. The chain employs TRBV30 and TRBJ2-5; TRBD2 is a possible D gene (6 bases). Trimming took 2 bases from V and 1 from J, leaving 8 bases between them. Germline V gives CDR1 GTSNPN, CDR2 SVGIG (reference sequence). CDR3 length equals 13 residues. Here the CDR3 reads CAWSRSGQETQYF. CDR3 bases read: TGTGCCTGGAGTCGTAGCGGCCAAGAGACC.